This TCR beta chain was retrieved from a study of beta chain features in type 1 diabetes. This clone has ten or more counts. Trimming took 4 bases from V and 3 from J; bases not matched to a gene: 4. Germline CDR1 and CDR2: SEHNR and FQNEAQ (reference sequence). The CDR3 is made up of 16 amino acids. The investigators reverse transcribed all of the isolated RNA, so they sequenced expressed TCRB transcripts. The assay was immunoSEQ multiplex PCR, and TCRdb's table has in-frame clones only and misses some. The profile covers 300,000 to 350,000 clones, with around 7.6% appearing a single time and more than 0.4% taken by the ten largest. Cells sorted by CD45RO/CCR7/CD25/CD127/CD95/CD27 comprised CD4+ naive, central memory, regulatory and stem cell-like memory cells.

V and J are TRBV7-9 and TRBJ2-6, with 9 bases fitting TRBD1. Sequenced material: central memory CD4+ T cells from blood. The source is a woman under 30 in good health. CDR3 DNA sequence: TGTGCCAGCAGCTCCGGACAGGGGTATGGGGCCAACGTCCTGACTTTC. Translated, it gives CASSSGQGYGANVLTF.